A selection of T cell receptor beta chains follows, all from one sample in a study of post-analysis software for immune sequencing data. TCRdb analysed the PCR reads with MiXCR anew, one entry per CDR3 protein. The sample comprises 740,000 or so distinct CDR3 sequences, approximately 57% of which are singletons, and roughly 4.4% rests with the top ten. The sample taken for sequencing was blood. The receptors originated from a girl aged 5-17 years with multiple sclerosis. CDR3s include the opening cysteine and the closing phenylalanine or tryptophan. A D gene is named only where the DNA matches it firmly. The listing skips clone size in some rows; elsewhere it reads once, few, many or a size class.

D gene	V gene	J gene	clone size	CDR3 protein	CDR3 DNA
TRBD1	TRBV6-6	TRBJ1-6	.	CASNRQGANSPLHF	TGTGCCAGCAACAGACAGGGCGCCAATTCACCCCTCCACTTT
.	TRBV6-1	TRBJ2-4	.	CASTPRQPLAKNIQYF	TGTGCCAGCACGCCTAGACAGCCACTAGCCAAAAACATTCAGTACTTC
.	TRBV27	TRBJ2-3	few	CASSFLGLGTDTQYF	TGTGCCAGCAGTTTTCTAGGGCTAGGAACAGATACGCAGTATTTT
.	TRBV5-1	TRBJ2-7	few	CASSLDDLVEQYF	TGCGCCAGCAGCTTGGATGACTTAGTCGAGCAGTACTTC
.	TRBV6-5	TRBJ2-3	.	CASSYTASTDTQYF	TGTGCCAGCAGTTATACTGCTAGCACAGATACGCAGTATTTT
.	TRBV15	TRBJ2-5	many	CATSRDQMALGETQYF	TGTGCCACCAGCAGAGATCAAATGGCCCTGGGAGAGACCCAGTACTTC
TRBD2	TRBV12-3/TRBV12-4	TRBJ2-1	few	CASRGLAGPPSSYNEQFF	TGTGCCAGCAGAGGCCTAGCGGGACCCCCGAGCTCCTACAATGAGCAGTTCTTC
TRBD1	TRBV29-1	TRBJ2-2	.	CSVVGTGGRGELFF	TGCAGCGTTGTTGGGACAGGGGGGCGCGGGGAGCTGTTTTTT
.	TRBV7-6	TRBJ1-1	.	CASSLAGFGVREAFF	TGTGCCAGCAGCTTAGCGGGCTTCGGGGTTCGGGAAGCTTTCTTT
.	TRBV7-3	TRBJ2-5	.	CASSLVQGETQYF	TGTGCCAGCAGCTTAGTACAGGGAGAGACCCAGTACTTC
TRBD1	TRBV6-5	TRBJ2-7	few	CASSYSVTGDYEQYF	TGTGCCAGCAGTTACTCCGTGACAGGGGACTACGAGCAGTACTTC
.	TRBV13	TRBJ1-2	few	CASSPRVEGVGYGYTF	TGTGCCAGCAGCCCACGGGTGGAGGGGGTTGGCTATGGCTACACCTTC
TRBD1	TRBV29-1	TRBJ2-4	.	CSVRDSGIQYF	TGCAGCGTGAGGGACAGTGGGATTCAGTACTTC
.	TRBV19	TRBJ2-5	.	CASSIEGRGQETQYF	TGTGCCAGTAGTATAGAGGGACGGGGCCAAGAGACCCAGTACTTC
.	TRBV29-1	TRBJ2-1	.	CSAAGNEQFF	TGCAGCGCTGCAGGGAACGAGCAGTTCTTC
TRBD1	TRBV7-3	TRBJ1-1	.	CASSLPSGTGEVNTEAFF	TGTGCCAGCAGTTTGCCCTCCGGGACAGGGGAAGTGAACACTGAAGCTTTCTTT
TRBD2	TRBV12-3/TRBV12-4	TRBJ2-5	few	CASSLRPGLAGGRETQYF	TGTGCCAGCAGTTTACGCCCTGGACTAGCGGGGGGGCGAGAGACCCAGTACTTC
TRBD1	TRBV6-6	TRBJ2-7	once	CASRQDRSSYNEQYF	TGTGCCAGCAGACAGGACAGGAGCTCCTACAATGAGCAGTACTTC
.	TRBV29-1	TRBJ2-7	.	CSVETDWDYEQYF	TGCAGCGTTGAAACGGACTGGGACTACGAGCAGTACTTC
TRBD2	TRBV29-1	TRBJ2-7	.	CSVPTSNEQYF	TGCAGCGTTCCGACTAGCAACGAGCAGTACTTC
.	TRBV4-2	TRBJ2-7	.	CASSQDRGIEQYF	TGTGCCAGCAGCCAGGACCGGGGGATCGAGCAGTACTTC
.	TRBV12-3/TRBV12-4	TRBJ1-2	.	CASSTGAAGYTF	TGTGCCAGCAGTACAGGCGCTGCTGGCTACACCTTC
.	TRBV12-5	TRBJ2-7	.	CASGLGLRTHYEQYF	TGTGCTAGTGGTTTGGGCCTCAGAACCCACTACGAGCAGTACTTC
TRBD1	TRBV6-5	TRBJ2-7	.	CASSYFPGGQGEYF	TGTGCCAGCAGTTACTTCCCAGGGGGACAGGGCGAGTACTTC
.	TRBV20-1	TRBJ1-5	.	CSVGPRYNQPQHF	TGCAGTGTTGGGCCGAGATACAATCAGCCCCAGCATTTT
TRBD2	TRBV5-1	TRBJ2-5	once	CASSLEGGGAVETQYF	TGCGCCAGCAGCTTGGAGGGCGGGGGGGCCGTAGAGACCCAGTACTTC
.	TRBV29-1	TRBJ1-1	.	CSAWSGGNTEAFF	TGCAGCGCCTGGTCAGGTGGGAACACTGAAGCTTTCTTT
TRBD1	TRBV4-1	TRBJ2-7	once	CASSQGQGFHEQYF	TGCGCCAGCAGCCAGGGACAGGGATTCCACGAGCAGTACTTC
.	TRBV6-5	TRBJ2-7	once	CASSYWLTTGLHEQYF	TGTGCCAGCAGTTACTGGCTAACGACAGGCTTGCACGAGCAGTACTTC
.	TRBV29-1	TRBJ2-1	.	CSVSGTLGDEQFF	TGCAGCGTCTCCGGGACCTTAGGCGATGAGCAGTTCTTC
.	TRBV6-5	TRBJ2-7	.	CASSSMGYEQYF	TGTGCCAGCAGCTCGATGGGCTACGAGCAGTACTTC
.	TRBV29-1	TRBJ1-1	.	CSVQIRGAAFF	TGCAGCGTTCAAATTAGGGGGGCAGCTTTCTTT
TRBD2	TRBV7-3	TRBJ2-3	.	CASSLTSYTDTQYF	TGTGCCAGCAGCTTGACTAGCTACACAGATACGCAGTATTTT
.	TRBV6-6	TRBJ2-5	.	CASGFLPTETQYF	TGTGCCAGCGGTTTTTTGCCGACGGAGACCCAGTACTTC
.	TRBV20-1	TRBJ2-7	.	CSAHGRRGNYEQYF	TGCAGTGCTCACGGACGAAGGGGAAACTACGAGCAGTACTTC
.	TRBV29-1	TRBJ1-2	few	CSVGGGGYTF	TGCAGCGTCGGCGGGGGTGGCTACACCTTC
TRBD2	TRBV29-1	TRBJ2-2	.	CSVVRREPHTGELFF	TGCAGCGTTGTAAGGCGGGAGCCCCACACCGGGGAGCTGTTTTTT
.	TRBV4-1	TRBJ2-7	.	CASSQVEGITVRSYEQYF	TGCGCCAGCAGCCAAGTCGAGGGAATAACGGTAAGATCCTACGAGCAGTACTTC
.	TRBV4-2	TRBJ2-7	many	CASSQGSADGDEQYF	TGTGCCAGCAGCCAAGGAAGCGCGGACGGCGACGAGCAGTACTTC
TRBD2	TRBV2	TRBJ2-3	.	CASSPRLQRGTDTQYF	TGTGCCAGCAGTCCCCGTTTACAGCGGGGAACAGATACGCAGTATTTT
.	TRBV6-5	TRBJ2-2	once	CASSYSPGTILKSTGELFF	TGTGCCAGCAGTTACTCGCCAGGGACGATCTTGAAGAGCACCGGGGAGCTGTTTTTT
.	TRBV15	TRBJ2-7	.	CATSTWSSSYEQYF	TGTGCCACCAGCACATGGTCGAGCTCCTACGAGCAGTACTTC
TRBD2	TRBV11-2	TRBJ2-3	.	CASSRTGGARNTDTQYF	TGTGCCAGCAGCAGAACGGGGGGGGCGAGGAACACAGATACGCAGTATTTT
.	TRBV9	TRBJ2-5	.	CASSASGLPQETQYF	TGTGCCAGCAGCGCCTCGGGACTGCCCCAAGAGACCCAGTACTTC
TRBD1	TRBV28	TRBJ1-5	.	CASMGQGAGNQPQHF	TGTGCCAGCATGGGGCAGGGGGCCGGCAATCAGCCCCAGCATTTT
.	TRBV29-1	TRBJ1-2	few	CSVEERRTAGDGYTF	TGCAGCGTTGAAGAGAGAAGGACAGCGGGTGATGGCTACACCTTC
TRBD2	TRBV12-3/TRBV12-4	TRBJ2-7	few	CASSKGLAGIPNSYEQYF	TGTGCCAGCAGTAAAGGACTAGCGGGAATACCAAACTCCTACGAGCAGTACTTC
TRBD2	TRBV29-1	TRBJ2-4	.	CSIVVGLAGGISNIQYF	TGCAGCATTGTGGTTGGACTAGCGGGAGGGATATCGAACATTCAGTACTTC
TRBD2	TRBV7-7	TRBJ2-5	.	CASSLTSGRAQETQYF	TGTGCTAGCAGCTTAACTAGCGGGAGGGCCCAAGAGACCCAGTACTTC
TRBD1	TRBV29-1	TRBJ2-7	.	CSVVDRDYEQYF	TGCAGCGTTGTGGACAGGGATTACGAGCAGTACTTC